This paragraph reports one T cell receptor (beta chain). Some clones are missing from TCRdb's copy, which holds only in-frame ones; the method was immunoSEQ multiplex PCR. In the table there are more than 100,000 clones, about 79% of which are singletons. This sample was included in a study of blood T cell repertoires in COVID-19. Study-wide context: Specimens from acute and convalescent COVID-19 originated in the United States, Italy and Spain.

The CDR3 is 12 residues long. Looked up from germline, CDR1 is SGHTA and CDR2 is FQGNSA. Trimming took 5 bases from V and 7 from J; bases not matched to a gene: 4. The sequenced sample consisted of peripheral blood. The receptor was derived from a woman in her 70s with acute or convalescent COVID-19. The rearrangement links TRBV7-2 to TRBJ1-1, with 7 bases that match TRBD1. This CDR3 reads CASSIGQDEAFF. CDR3 coding DNA: TGTGCCAGCAGCATAGGACAGGATGAAGCTTTCTTT.